The T cell receptor (beta chain) under discussion was sequenced for a study of cytomegalovirus exposure and HLA in healthy donors. The CDR3 consists of 13 residues. With V trimmed by 3 bases and J by 8 bases, 6 bases remained unmatched. The V gene's germline CDR1 is SQVTM and CDR2 ANQGSEA. Study-wide findings and caveats: A later analysis found TCR association rates differed by HLA locus, highest for DRB1 and lowest for HLA-C. Sequencing likely caused a cluster of highly shared sequence variants. Several of the most significant clusters appeared, in a later analysis, to be linked to common viral pathogens.

On this clone: Its antigen is unidentified.

All the people who gave samples were healthy bone marrow donors. Vbeta (60) and Jbeta (13) primers were used in the PCR. TCRdb's copy holds only in-frame clones and misses some; the assay was immunoSEQ multiplex PCR. The sample has about 270,000 clones, under 80% seen once; the top ten hold 2% to 2.5%. The receptor was isolated from a female donor in good health and CMV-seronegative. The sequencing sample was made of PBMCs. V and J are TRBV29-1 and TRBJ2-5; 10 nucleotides agree with TRBD2. The DNA of the CDR3 is TGCAGCGTTGATACCGGGACTAGCGTTACCCAGTACTTC. Protein sequence: CSVDTGTSVTQYF.